The clone carrying this T cell receptor (beta chain) was recorded only once. The target antigen is unknown. Trimming shortened V by 0 bases and J by 5 bases, and 5 bases separated the two germline ends. The CDR3 spans 12 residues. Germline V CDR1 and CDR2: LNHNV, YYDKDF (reference sequence). This entry belongs to a study of CD8 T cells in Susac syndrome. General study findings and limits: In Susac syndrome, CD8+ expansion was highest in TEMRA and active disease. The study identified around fifteen and five Susac-specific public clones in total CD8+ and CD8+ TEMRA repertoires.

FACS enriched CD8+ TEMRA cells, while bulk CD8+ and CD4+ were negatively isolated. RNA in amounts of roughly 0.5 to 1 ug was reverse transcribed with random hexamers. It was immunoSEQ multiplex PCR that amplified TCR beta CDR3 across 54 Vbeta and 13 Jbeta. TCRdb recomputed calls from the immunoSEQ multiplex PCR reads with MiXCR, one row per CDR3 protein. The table has some 130,000 distinct CDR3 sequences, 85% to 95% seen once; the top ten hold approximately 0.18%. The receptor's source is a human donor with Susac syndrome. This sequence joins TRBV15 and TRBJ2-7; D is unresolved. The material sequenced was CD8+ T cells from PBMCs. CDR3 nucleotides: TGTGCCACCAGCAGAGAGGGGAACGAGCAGTACTTC. The encoded protein is CATSREGNEQYF.